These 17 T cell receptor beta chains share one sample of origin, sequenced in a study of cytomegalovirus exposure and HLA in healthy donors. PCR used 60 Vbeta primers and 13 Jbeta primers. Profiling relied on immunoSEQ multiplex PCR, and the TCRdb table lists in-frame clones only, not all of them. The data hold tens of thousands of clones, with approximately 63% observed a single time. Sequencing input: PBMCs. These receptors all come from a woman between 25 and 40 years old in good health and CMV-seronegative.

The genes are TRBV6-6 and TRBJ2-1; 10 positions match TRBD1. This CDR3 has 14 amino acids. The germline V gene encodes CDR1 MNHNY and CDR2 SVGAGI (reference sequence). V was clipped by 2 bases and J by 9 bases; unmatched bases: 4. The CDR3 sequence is CASSYGDRGGEQFF. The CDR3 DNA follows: TGTGCCAGCAGTTACGGGGACAGGGGTGGTGAGCAGTTCTTC.

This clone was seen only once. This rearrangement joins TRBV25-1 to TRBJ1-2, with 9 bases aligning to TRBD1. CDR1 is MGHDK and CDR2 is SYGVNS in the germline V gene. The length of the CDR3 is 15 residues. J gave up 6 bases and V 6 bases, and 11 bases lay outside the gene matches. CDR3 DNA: TGTGCCAGCAGCCCTGGGGACAGGGAATGGAATGGCTACACCTTC. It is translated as CASSPGDREWNGYTF.

CDR3 sequence (DNA): TGTGCCAGCAGCTTAGTCAGGGGTCGGGAAGCTTTCTTT. This sequence encodes CASSLVRGREAFF. The chain joins TRBV7-9 to TRBJ1-1; possible D gene TRBD1, 6 bases. The CDR3 length is 13 residues. The V end lost 1 base, the J end lost 8 bases, and 11 bases lay between the germline ends. Germline V gives CDR1 SEHNR, CDR2 FQNEAQ (reference sequence).

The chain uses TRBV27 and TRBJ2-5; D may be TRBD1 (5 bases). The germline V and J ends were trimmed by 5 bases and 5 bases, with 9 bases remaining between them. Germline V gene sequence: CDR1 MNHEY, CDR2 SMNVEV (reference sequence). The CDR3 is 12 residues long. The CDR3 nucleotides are TGTGCCAGCAGTACAGGCCTGGAGACCCAGTACTTC. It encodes CASSTGLETQYF.

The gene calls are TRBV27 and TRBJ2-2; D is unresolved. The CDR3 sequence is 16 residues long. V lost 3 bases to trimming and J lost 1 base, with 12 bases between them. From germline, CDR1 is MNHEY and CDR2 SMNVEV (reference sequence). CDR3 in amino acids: CASSFSSYLNTGELFF. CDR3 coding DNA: TGTGCCAGCAGTTTTTCTTCTTACTTGAACACCGGGGAGCTGTTTTTT.

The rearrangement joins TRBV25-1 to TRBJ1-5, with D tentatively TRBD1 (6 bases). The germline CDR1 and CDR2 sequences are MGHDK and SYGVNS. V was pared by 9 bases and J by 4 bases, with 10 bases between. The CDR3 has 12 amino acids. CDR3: CASSGVNQPQHF. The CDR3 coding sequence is TGTGCCAGTTCAGGGGTAAATCAGCCCCAGCATTTT. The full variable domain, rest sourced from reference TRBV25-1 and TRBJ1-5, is EADIYQTPRYLVIGTGKKITLECSQTMGHDKMYWYQQDPGMELHLIHYSYGVNSTEKGDLSSESTVSRIRTEHFPLTLESARPSHTSQYLCASSGVNQPQHFGDGTRLSIL.

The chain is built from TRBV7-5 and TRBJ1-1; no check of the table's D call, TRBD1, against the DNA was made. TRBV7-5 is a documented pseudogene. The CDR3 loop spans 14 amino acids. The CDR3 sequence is CVRSLAQRNTEAFF. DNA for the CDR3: TGTGTCAGAAGCTTAGCACAGAGGAACACTGAAGCTTTCTTT.

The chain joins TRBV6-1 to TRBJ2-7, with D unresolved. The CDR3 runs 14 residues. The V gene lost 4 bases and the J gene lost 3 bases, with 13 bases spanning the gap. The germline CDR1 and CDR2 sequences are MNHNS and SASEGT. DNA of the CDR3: TGTGCCAGCAGTGCTAGGTTCCCGGTCTACGAGCAGTACTTC. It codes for CASSARFPVYEQYF.

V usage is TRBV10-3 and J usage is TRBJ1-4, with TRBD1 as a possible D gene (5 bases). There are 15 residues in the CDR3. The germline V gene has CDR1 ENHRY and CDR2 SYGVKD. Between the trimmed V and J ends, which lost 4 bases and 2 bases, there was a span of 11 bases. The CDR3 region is CAISAVQGTNEKLFF. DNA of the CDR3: TGTGCCATCAGTGCCGTTCAGGGTACTAATGAAAAACTGTTTTTT.

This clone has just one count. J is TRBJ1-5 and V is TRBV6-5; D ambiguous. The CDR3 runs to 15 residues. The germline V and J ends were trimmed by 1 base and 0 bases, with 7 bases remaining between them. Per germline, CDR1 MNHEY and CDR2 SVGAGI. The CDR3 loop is CASSYFQDSNQPQHF. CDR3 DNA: TGTGCCAGCAGTTACTTCCAGGATAGCAATCAGCCCCAGCATTTT.

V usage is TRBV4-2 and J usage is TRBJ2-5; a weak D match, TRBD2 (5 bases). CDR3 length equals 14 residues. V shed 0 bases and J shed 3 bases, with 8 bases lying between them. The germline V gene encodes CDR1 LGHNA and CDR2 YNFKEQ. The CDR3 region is CASSQDQLEETQYF. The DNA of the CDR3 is TGTGCCAGCAGCCAAGATCAACTAGAAGAGACCCAGTACTTC.

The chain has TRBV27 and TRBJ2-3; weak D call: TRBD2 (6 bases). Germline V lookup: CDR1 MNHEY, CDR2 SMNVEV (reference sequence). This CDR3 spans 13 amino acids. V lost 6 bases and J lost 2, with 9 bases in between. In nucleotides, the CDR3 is TGTGCCAGCAGCGGGACTTACACAGATACGCAGTATTTT. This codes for CASSGTYTDTQYF.

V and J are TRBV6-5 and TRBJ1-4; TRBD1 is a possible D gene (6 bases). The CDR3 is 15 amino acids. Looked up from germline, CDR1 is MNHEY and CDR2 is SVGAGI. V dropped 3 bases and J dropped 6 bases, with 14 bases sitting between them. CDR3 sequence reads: CASSYSTGVYEKLFF. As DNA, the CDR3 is TGTGCCAGCAGTTATTCGACAGGCGTCTATGAAAAACTGTTTTTT.

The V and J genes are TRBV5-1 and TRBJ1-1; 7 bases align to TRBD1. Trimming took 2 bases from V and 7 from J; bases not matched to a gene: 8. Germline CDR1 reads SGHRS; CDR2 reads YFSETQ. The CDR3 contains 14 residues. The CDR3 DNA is TGCGCCAGCAGCTTCCTCCGACAGGGTAATGAAGCTTTCTTT. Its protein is CASSFLRQGNEAFF.

The DNA of the CDR3 is TGTGCCAGCACCGGGATGACCCGCCAGAGTCTTGGCTACACCTTC. This gives the protein CASTGMTRQSLGYTF. This chain uses TRBV5-4 with TRBJ1-2; D gene uncertain. The CDR3 sequence is 15 residues long. Trimming shortened V by 6 bases and J by 7 bases, and 22 bases separated the two germline ends. Germline V lookup: CDR1 SGHNT, CDR2 YYREEE (reference sequence).

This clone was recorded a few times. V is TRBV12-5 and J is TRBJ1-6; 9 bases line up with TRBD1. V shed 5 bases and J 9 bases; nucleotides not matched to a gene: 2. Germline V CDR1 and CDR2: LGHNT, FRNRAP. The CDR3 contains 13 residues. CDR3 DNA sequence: TGTGCTAGTGGTGACAGGGGGGCTTCACCCCTCCACTTT. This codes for CASGDRGASPLHF.

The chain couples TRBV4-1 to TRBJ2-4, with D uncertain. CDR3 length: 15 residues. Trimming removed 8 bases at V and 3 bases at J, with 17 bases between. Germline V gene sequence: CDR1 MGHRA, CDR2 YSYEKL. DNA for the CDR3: TGCGCCAGCGGCAAGGAGCTACGTATCAAAAACATTCAGTACTTC. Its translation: CASGKELRIKNIQYF.